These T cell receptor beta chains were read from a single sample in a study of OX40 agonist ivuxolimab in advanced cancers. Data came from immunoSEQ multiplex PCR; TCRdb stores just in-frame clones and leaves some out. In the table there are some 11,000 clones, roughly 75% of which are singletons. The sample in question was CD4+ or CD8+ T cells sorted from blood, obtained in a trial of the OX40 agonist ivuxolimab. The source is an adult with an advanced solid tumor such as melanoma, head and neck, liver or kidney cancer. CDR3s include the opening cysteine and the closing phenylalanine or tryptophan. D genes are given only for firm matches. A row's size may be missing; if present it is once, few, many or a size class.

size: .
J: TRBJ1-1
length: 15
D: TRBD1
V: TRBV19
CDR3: CASSIDRVDGTEAFF
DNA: TGTGCCAGTAGTATTGACAGGGTCGATGGGACTGAAGCTTTCTTT

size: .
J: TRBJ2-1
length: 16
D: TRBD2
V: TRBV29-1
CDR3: CSVDGLAGGPGNEQFF
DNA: TGCAGCGTCGATGGACTAGCGGGAGGGCCCGGGAATGAGCAGTTCTTC

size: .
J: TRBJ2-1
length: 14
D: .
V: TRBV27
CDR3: CASNSKQGGIEQFF
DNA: TGTGCCAGCAACTCAAAGCAGGGGGGCATTGAGCAGTTCTTC

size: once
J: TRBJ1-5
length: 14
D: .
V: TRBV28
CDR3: CASSLFGGSQPQHF
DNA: TGTGCCAGCAGTTTATTCGGTGGGAGTCAGCCCCAGCATTTT

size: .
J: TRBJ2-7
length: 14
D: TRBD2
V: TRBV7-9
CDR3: CASSSSGVSYEQYF
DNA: TGTGCCAGCAGCTCTAGCGGAGTTAGCTACGAGCAGTACTTC

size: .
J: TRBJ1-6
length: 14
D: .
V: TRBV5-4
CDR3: CASSFGVYNSPLHF
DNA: TGTGCCAGCAGCTTTGGTGTTTATAATTCACCCCTCCACTTT

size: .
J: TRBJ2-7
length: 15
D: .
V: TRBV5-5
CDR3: CASSPLWQNIHEQYF
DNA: TGTGCCAGCAGCCCGCTCTGGCAGAATATTCACGAGCAGTACTTC

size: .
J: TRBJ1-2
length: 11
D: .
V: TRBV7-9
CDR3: CASSSAYGYTF
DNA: TGTGCCAGCAGCTCAGCCTATGGCTACACCTTC

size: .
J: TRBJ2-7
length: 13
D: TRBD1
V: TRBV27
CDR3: CASSYRGPYEQYF
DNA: TGTGCCAGCAGTTACAGGGGACCCTACGAGCAGTACTTC

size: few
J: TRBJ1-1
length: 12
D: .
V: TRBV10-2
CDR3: CASGGGILEAFF
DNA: TGCGCCAGTGGAGGAGGGATCCTCGAAGCTTTCTTT

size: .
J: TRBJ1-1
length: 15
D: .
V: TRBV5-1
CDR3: CASSPAGGINTEAFF
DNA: TGCGCCAGCAGCCCGGCGGGAGGGATAAACACTGAAGCTTTCTTT

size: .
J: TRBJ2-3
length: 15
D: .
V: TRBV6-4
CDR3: CASSETSYSTDTQYF
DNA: TGTGCCAGCAGTGAAACGTCCTATTCCACGGATACGCAGTATTTT

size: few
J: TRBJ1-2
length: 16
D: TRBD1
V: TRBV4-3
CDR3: CASSLGTGANRNGYTF
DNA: TGCGCCAGCAGTCTCGGGACAGGGGCAAATCGGAATGGCTACACCTTC

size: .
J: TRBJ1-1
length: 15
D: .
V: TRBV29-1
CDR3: CSVEGLEGYNTEAFF
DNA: TGCAGCGTTGAGGGGTTGGAGGGGTATAACACTGAAGCTTTCTTT

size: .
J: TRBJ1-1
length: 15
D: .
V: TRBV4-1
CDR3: CASSQDYRAHTEAFF
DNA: TGCGCCAGCAGCCAAGATTACAGGGCGCACACTGAAGCTTTCTTT

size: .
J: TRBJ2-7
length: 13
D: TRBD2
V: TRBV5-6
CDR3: CASGLAGGSEQYF
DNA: TGTGCCAGTGGACTAGCGGGGGGTAGCGAGCAGTACTTC

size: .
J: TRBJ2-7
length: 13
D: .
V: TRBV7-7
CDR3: CASSYGSHYEQYF
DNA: TGTGCCAGCAGCTACGGTAGCCATTACGAGCAGTACTTC

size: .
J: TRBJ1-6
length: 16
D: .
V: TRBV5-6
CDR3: CASSPNRQEYNSPLHF
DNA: TGTGCCAGCAGCCCCAACCGACAGGAGTATAATTCACCCCTCCACTTT

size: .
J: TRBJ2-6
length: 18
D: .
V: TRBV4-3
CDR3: CASSHNDRFKTGANVLTF
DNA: TGCGCCAGCAGCCACAACGACAGGTTTAAAACGGGGGCCAACGTCCTGACTTTC

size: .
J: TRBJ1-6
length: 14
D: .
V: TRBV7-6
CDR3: CASNVGSRGSPLHF
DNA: TGTGCCAGCAATGTTGGTTCGAGGGGCTCACCCCTCCACTTT

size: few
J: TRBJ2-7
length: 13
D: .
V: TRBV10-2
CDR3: CASTGQSSYEQYF
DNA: TGCGCCAGCACAGGACAGTCTTCCTACGAGCAGTACTTC

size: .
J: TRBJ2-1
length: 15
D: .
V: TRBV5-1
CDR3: CASSLRSGSYNEQFF
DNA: TGCGCCAGCAGCTTGAGGAGCGGCTCCTACAATGAGCAGTTCTTC

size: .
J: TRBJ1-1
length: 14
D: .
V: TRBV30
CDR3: CAWSVEAGPGGAFF
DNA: TGTGCCTGGAGTGTCGAGGCAGGGCCGGGAGGAGCTTTCTTT

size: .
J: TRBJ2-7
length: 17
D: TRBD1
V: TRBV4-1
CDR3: CASSQEPPGQGVYEQYF
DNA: TGCGCCAGCAGCCAAGAACCCCCGGGACAGGGGGTCTACGAGCAGTACTTC

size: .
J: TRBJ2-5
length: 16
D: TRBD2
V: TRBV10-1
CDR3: CASSESRLAGQETQYF
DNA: TGCGCCAGCAGTGAGTCCAGACTAGCGGGACAAGAGACCCAGTACTTC

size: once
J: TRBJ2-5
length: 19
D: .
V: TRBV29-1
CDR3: CSVDSEGPGPVPTQETQYF
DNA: TGCAGCGTAGACTCGGAGGGGCCAGGACCGGTGCCAACACAAGAGACCCAGTACTTC

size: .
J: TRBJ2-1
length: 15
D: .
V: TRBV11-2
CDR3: CASSDYRARDNEQFF
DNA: TGTGCCAGCAGCGACTACAGGGCCAGGGACAATGAGCAGTTCTTC

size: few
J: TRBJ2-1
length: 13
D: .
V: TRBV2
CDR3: CASSEYRADEQFF
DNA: TGTGCCAGCAGTGAATACAGGGCAGATGAGCAGTTCTTC

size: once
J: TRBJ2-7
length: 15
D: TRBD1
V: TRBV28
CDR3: CASSSGQGVAYEQYF
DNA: TGTGCCAGCAGTTCGGGACAGGGGGTGGCATACGAGCAGTACTTC

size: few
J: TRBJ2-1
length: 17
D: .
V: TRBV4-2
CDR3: CASSQAPPSISYNEQFF
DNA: TGTGCCAGCAGCCAAGCACCGCCATCGATCTCTTACAATGAGCAGTTCTTC

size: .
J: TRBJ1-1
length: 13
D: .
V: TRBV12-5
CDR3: CASGPGGYTEAFF
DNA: TGTGCTAGTGGTCCCGGGGGGTACACTGAAGCTTTCTTT

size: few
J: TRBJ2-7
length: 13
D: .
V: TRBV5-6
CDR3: CASSFGTLDEQYF
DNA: TGTGCCAGCAGCTTTGGGACTTTAGACGAGCAGTACTTC

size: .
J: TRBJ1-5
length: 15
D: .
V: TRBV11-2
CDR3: CASSLDGPGHQPQHF
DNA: TGTGCCAGCAGCTTAGACGGCCCAGGTCATCAGCCCCAGCATTTT

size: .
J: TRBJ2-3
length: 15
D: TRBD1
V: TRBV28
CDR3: CASSLTGVGADTQYF
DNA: TGTGCCAGCAGCCTCACAGGGGTAGGCGCAGATACGCAGTATTTT

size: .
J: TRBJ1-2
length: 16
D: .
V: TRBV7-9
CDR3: CAFHFIEGAKGYGYTF
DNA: TGTGCCTTTCATTTTATAGAAGGGGCGAAGGGCTATGGCTACACCTTC

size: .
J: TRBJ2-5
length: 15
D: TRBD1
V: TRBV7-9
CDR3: CASSLEGRGRETQYF
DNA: TGTGCCAGCAGCTTAGAAGGCAGGGGGCGAGAGACCCAGTACTTC

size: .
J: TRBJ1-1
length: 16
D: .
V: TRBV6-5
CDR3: CASSYSPTELNTEAFF
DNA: TGTGCCAGCAGTTACTCCCCGACAGAATTGAACACTGAAGCTTTCTTT

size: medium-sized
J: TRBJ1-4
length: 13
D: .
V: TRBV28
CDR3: CASLDELNEKLFF
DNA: TGTGCCAGCCTGGATGAGCTGAATGAAAAACTGTTTTTT

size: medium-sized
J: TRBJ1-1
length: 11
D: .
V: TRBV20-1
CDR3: CSARVVTEAFF
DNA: TGCAGTGCTAGAGTGGTCACTGAAGCTTTCTTT

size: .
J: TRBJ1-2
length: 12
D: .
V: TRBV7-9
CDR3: CASRGDDYGYTF
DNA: TGTGCCAGCAGGGGGGACGACTATGGCTACACCTTC

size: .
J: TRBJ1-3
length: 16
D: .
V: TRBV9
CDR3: CASSGGGQWSGNTIYF
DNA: TGTGCCAGCAGCGGGGGGGGCCAGTGGTCTGGAAACACCATATATTTT

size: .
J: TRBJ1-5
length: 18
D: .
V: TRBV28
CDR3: CASSWGPLQGNGNQPQHF
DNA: TGTGCCAGCAGTTGGGGGCCCCTGCAGGGAAATGGCAATCAGCCCCAGCATTTT

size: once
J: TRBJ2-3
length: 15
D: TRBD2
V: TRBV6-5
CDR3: CASSRSGATTDTQYF
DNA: TGTGCCAGCAGTAGAAGCGGGGCCACCACAGATACGCAGTATTTT

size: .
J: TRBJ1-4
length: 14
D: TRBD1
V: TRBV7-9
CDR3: CASSSRDSYEKLFF
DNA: TGTGCCAGCAGTTCCCGGGACAGCTATGAAAAACTGTTTTTT

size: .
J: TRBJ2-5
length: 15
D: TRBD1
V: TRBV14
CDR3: CASSQYRGRGETQYF
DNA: TGTGCCAGCAGCCAGTACAGGGGGCGCGGGGAGACCCAGTACTTC

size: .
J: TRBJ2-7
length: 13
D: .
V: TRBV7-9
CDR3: CASSLGSPYEQYF
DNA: TGTGCCAGCAGCTTAGGTTCTCCCTACGAGCAGTACTTC

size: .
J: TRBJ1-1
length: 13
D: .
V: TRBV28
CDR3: CASSGALNTEAFF
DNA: TGTGCCAGCAGCGGGGCCTTGAACACTGAAGCTTTCTTT

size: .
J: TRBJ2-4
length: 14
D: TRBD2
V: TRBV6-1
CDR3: CASSEGFGGDIQYF
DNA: TGTGCCAGCAGTGAAGGATTCGGGGGGGACATTCAGTACTTC

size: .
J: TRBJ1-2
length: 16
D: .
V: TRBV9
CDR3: CASSPRGETPGYGYTF
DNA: TGTGCCAGCAGCCCCCGGGGGGAAACCCCTGGCTATGGCTACACCTTC

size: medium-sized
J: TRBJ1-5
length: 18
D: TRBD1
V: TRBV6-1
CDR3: CASSEVAGGAFSNQPQHF
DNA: TGTGCCAGCAGTGAGGTGGCAGGGGGCGCGTTCAGCAATCAGCCCCAGCATTTT

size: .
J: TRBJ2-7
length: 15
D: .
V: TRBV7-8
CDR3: CASSYRTVSSYEQYF
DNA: TGTGCCAGCAGCTACAGGACAGTTAGCTCCTACGAGCAGTACTTC

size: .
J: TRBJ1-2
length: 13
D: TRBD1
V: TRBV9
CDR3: CASSPGGSIGYTF
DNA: TGTGCCAGCAGTCCAGGGGGCAGCATTGGCTACACCTTC

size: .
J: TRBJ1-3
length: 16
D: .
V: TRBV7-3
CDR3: CASSAGTGPSGNTIYF
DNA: TGTGCCAGCAGCGCGGGAACAGGGCCCTCTGGAAACACCATATATTTT

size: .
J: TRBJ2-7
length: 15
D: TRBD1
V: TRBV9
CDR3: CASSVAGQGPYEQYF
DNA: TGTGCCAGCAGCGTAGCGGGACAGGGCCCCTACGAGCAGTACTTC